Listed below are T cell receptor beta chains from one sample, sequenced in a study of radiotherapy plus CTLA-4 blockade in lung cancer. Here immunoSEQ multiplex PCR was the method, and the copy in TCRdb shows in-frame clones only, minus some. Of some 70,000 clones in the sample, about four fifths were seen once. Sequencing was performed on peripheral blood, taken from a patient treated with radiotherapy plus ipilimumab. Receptors were obtained from a human donor with non-small cell lung cancer who had a partial response to radiotherapy plus ipilimumab. Each CDR3 is given with its conserved first and last residue. Each record gives: D gene, V gene, clone size, J gene, CDR3 DNA, CDR3 protein. A D gene is named only where the DNA matches it firmly. Clone size is not always given. Where it is, it says once, few, many or a class for expanded clones.

d_gene: TRBD1
v_gene: TRBV5-1
abundance: -
j_gene: TRBJ2-2
CDR3nt: TGCGCCAGCAGCGTCATGGGACAGAAGAACACCGGGGAGCTGTTTTTT
CDR3aa: CASSVMGQKNTGELFF

d_gene: -
v_gene: TRBV18
abundance: -
j_gene: TRBJ2-4
CDR3nt: TGTGCCAGCTCACCACCCTCCCTAGCCAAAAACATTCAGTACTTC
CDR3aa: CASSPPSLAKNIQYF

d_gene: TRBD2
v_gene: TRBV5-1
abundance: -
j_gene: TRBJ2-2
CDR3nt: TGCGCCAGCAGCTTCGGACTAGCGGGAGACGGGGAGCTGTTTTTT
CDR3aa: CASSFGLAGDGELFF

d_gene: TRBD2
v_gene: TRBV7-3
abundance: -
j_gene: TRBJ2-3
CDR3nt: TGTGCCAGCAGCCTGTTCCGCGCGGGAGGGAAGGGAGATACGCAGTATTTT
CDR3aa: CASSLFRAGGKGDTQYF

d_gene: TRBD1
v_gene: TRBV7-8
abundance: -
j_gene: TRBJ1-2
CDR3nt: TGTGCCAGCAGCCCTCAGGGGGGACAGGGGCCTGGCTACACCTTC
CDR3aa: CASSPQGGQGPGYTF

d_gene: -
v_gene: TRBV27
abundance: -
j_gene: TRBJ2-3
CDR3nt: TGTGCCAGCAGTTTGAAAGAACGGGATACGCAGTATTTT
CDR3aa: CASSLKERDTQYF

d_gene: TRBD2
v_gene: TRBV30
abundance: -
j_gene: TRBJ2-7
CDR3nt: TGTGCCTGGACTAGCGGGAGGGCAACCTACGAGCAGTACTTC
CDR3aa: CAWTSGRATYEQYF

d_gene: -
v_gene: TRBV29-1
abundance: once
j_gene: TRBJ2-1
CDR3nt: TGCAGCGTCGCCCCGAGGAATGAGCAGTTCTTC
CDR3aa: CSVAPRNEQFF

d_gene: TRBD1
v_gene: TRBV6-1
abundance: few
j_gene: TRBJ2-7
CDR3nt: TGTGCCAGCAGTGATCGGGGACAGGGGTTGAAGGCGAGCAAGCAGTACTTC
CDR3aa: CASSDRGQGLKASKQYF

d_gene: -
v_gene: TRBV20-1
abundance: -
j_gene: TRBJ1-5
CDR3nt: TGCAGTGCTTCCAGGGGTCAGCCCCAGCATTTT
CDR3aa: CSASRGQPQHF

d_gene: -
v_gene: TRBV7-3
abundance: -
j_gene: TRBJ1-1
CDR3nt: TGTGCCAGCAGCCTCCGTGAGAGCACTGAAGCTTTCTTT
CDR3aa: CASSLRESTEAFF

d_gene: -
v_gene: TRBV27
abundance: -
j_gene: TRBJ2-7
CDR3nt: TGTGCCAGCAGTCCCCATCGGAGATACGAGCAGTACTTC
CDR3aa: CASSPHRRYEQYF

d_gene: -
v_gene: TRBV11-2
abundance: -
j_gene: TRBJ1-1
CDR3nt: TGTGCCAGCAGCCCAAACCCGGGACTAAACTTTAACACTGAAGCTTTCTTT
CDR3aa: CASSPNPGLNFNTEAFF

d_gene: -
v_gene: TRBV30
abundance: -
j_gene: TRBJ2-7
CDR3nt: TGTGCCTGGAGTAGATCGGGGGTCGGAGAGCAGTACTTC
CDR3aa: CAWSRSGVGEQYF

d_gene: -
v_gene: TRBV9
abundance: once
j_gene: TRBJ2-2
CDR3nt: TGTGCCAGCAGCCCTCTAGCAGGGGAGCTGTTTTTT
CDR3aa: CASSPLAGELFF

d_gene: -
v_gene: TRBV7-3
abundance: once
j_gene: TRBJ2-7
CDR3nt: TGTGCCAGCAGCTTAGGGTCGGAGGCGGGCTCGGAGCAGTACTTC
CDR3aa: CASSLGSEAGSEQYF

d_gene: TRBD1
v_gene: TRBV27
abundance: -
j_gene: TRBJ1-6
CDR3nt: TGTGCCAGCAGTTTATGGTCCGGGACAGGCTCTAGCTCCTATAATTCACCCCTCCACTTT
CDR3aa: CASSLWSGTGSSSYNSPLHF

d_gene: -
v_gene: TRBV19
abundance: -
j_gene: TRBJ1-2
CDR3nt: TGTGCCACCCGGGGAGGGGAGCGGTCAGGCTACACCTTC
CDR3aa: CATRGGERSGYTF

d_gene: -
v_gene: TRBV18
abundance: -
j_gene: TRBJ1-5
CDR3nt: TGTGCCAGCTCACCACTGGACAGTAGCAATCAGCCCCAGCATTTT
CDR3aa: CASSPLDSSNQPQHF

d_gene: -
v_gene: TRBV2
abundance: few
j_gene: TRBJ1-2
CDR3nt: TGTGCCAGCAGTGATTGGACAGGCTACACCTTC
CDR3aa: CASSDWTGYTF

d_gene: -
v_gene: TRBV10-2
abundance: few
j_gene: TRBJ1-1
CDR3nt: TGCGCCACCCAGATTGAACTGAACACTGAAGCTTTCTTT
CDR3aa: CATQIELNTEAFF

d_gene: -
v_gene: TRBV7-9
abundance: -
j_gene: TRBJ2-5
CDR3nt: TGTGCCAGCAGCTTAATAAAGGGCGGGGAGACCCAGTACTTC
CDR3aa: CASSLIKGGETQYF

d_gene: -
v_gene: TRBV6-1
abundance: once
j_gene: TRBJ1-5
CDR3nt: TGTGCCAGCAGTGAAATCCGGAGCAATCAGCCCCAGCATTTT
CDR3aa: CASSEIRSNQPQHF

d_gene: -
v_gene: TRBV6-1
abundance: -
j_gene: TRBJ1-5
CDR3nt: TGTGCCAGCAGTGAAGCCGGAGGGAGACAGCCCCAGCATTTT
CDR3aa: CASSEAGGRQPQHF

d_gene: TRBD2
v_gene: TRBV5-8
abundance: once
j_gene: TRBJ2-2
CDR3nt: TGTGCCAGCAGCTTTAGCGGGAGGGCCCACACCGGGGAGCTGTTTTTT
CDR3aa: CASSFSGRAHTGELFF

d_gene: TRBD1
v_gene: TRBV6-6
abundance: -
j_gene: TRBJ1-2
CDR3nt: TGTGCCAGCAGTACATGGGACAGCGAGTTTAACTATGGCTACACCTTC
CDR3aa: CASSTWDSEFNYGYTF

d_gene: TRBD1
v_gene: TRBV5-1
abundance: once
j_gene: TRBJ2-5
CDR3nt: TGCGCCAGCAGCTTAACCGGGACAGCGTTCCAAGAGACCCAGTACTTC
CDR3aa: CASSLTGTAFQETQYF

d_gene: -
v_gene: TRBV6-5
abundance: once
j_gene: TRBJ1-1
CDR3nt: TGTGCCAGCAAGGTAACAGCATACGGGAGCACTGAAGCTTTCTTT
CDR3aa: CASKVTAYGSTEAFF

d_gene: TRBD2
v_gene: TRBV2
abundance: -
j_gene: TRBJ2-3
CDR3nt: TGTGCCAGCAGTCTTAGGACTAGTAAAGATACGCAGTATTTT
CDR3aa: CASSLRTSKDTQYF

d_gene: -
v_gene: TRBV5-6
abundance: -
j_gene: TRBJ2-5
CDR3nt: TGTGCCAGCAGCCCGACACTCGGAGGGTCAGAGACCCAGTACTTC
CDR3aa: CASSPTLGGSETQYF

d_gene: TRBD2
v_gene: TRBV6-6
abundance: -
j_gene: TRBJ2-2
CDR3nt: TGTGCCAGCAGTCAAGCGGGGGCGAACACCGGGGAGCTGTTTTTT
CDR3aa: CASSQAGANTGELFF

d_gene: TRBD1
v_gene: TRBV15
abundance: -
j_gene: TRBJ2-2
CDR3nt: TGTGCCACCAGCAGAGGTGCCGGGACAGGGCTTACCGGGGAGCTGTTTTTT
CDR3aa: CATSRGAGTGLTGELFF

d_gene: -
v_gene: TRBV28
abundance: -
j_gene: TRBJ2-3
CDR3nt: TGTGCCAGCAGTCCCTCCTTAGGGGGGGACAGCACAGATACGCAGTATTTT
CDR3aa: CASSPSLGGDSTDTQYF

d_gene: -
v_gene: TRBV19
abundance: -
j_gene: TRBJ2-4
CDR3nt: TGTGCCACCGGGGGAGCCAAAAACATTCAGTACTTC
CDR3aa: CATGGAKNIQYF

d_gene: -
v_gene: TRBV15
abundance: -
j_gene: TRBJ1-5
CDR3nt: TGTGCCACCAGCAGAGACAGTCGCTATCAGCCCCAGCATTTT
CDR3aa: CATSRDSRYQPQHF

d_gene: TRBD1
v_gene: TRBV29-1
abundance: few
j_gene: TRBJ1-1
CDR3nt: TGCAGCGCCCGGACAGGGGGCGTTAACACTGAAGCTTTCTTT
CDR3aa: CSARTGGVNTEAFF

d_gene: TRBD1
v_gene: TRBV7-9
abundance: -
j_gene: TRBJ2-5
CDR3nt: TGTGCCAGCAGCTTAGTAGGGGACAGAGGGATTCAAGAGACCCAGTACTTC
CDR3aa: CASSLVGDRGIQETQYF

d_gene: -
v_gene: TRBV29-1
abundance: -
j_gene: TRBJ1-1
CDR3nt: TGCAGCGTTGATGAGGGTGAAGCTTTCTTT
CDR3aa: CSVDEGEAFF

d_gene: TRBD2
v_gene: TRBV5-1
abundance: -
j_gene: TRBJ2-1
CDR3nt: TGCGCCAGCAGCTTGGCCCGAGATGGAGCTAGCGGGACAGATGAGCAGTTCTTC
CDR3aa: CASSLARDGASGTDEQFF

d_gene: -
v_gene: TRBV6-5
abundance: -
j_gene: TRBJ1-5
CDR3nt: TGTGCCAGCAGGAAGACAGTTAATAGCAATCAGCCCCAGCATTTT
CDR3aa: CASRKTVNSNQPQHF

d_gene: TRBD1
v_gene: TRBV19
abundance: -
j_gene: TRBJ1-1
CDR3nt: TGTGCCAGTAGTATAGGCACCGGGACAGCTACTGAAGCTTTCTTT
CDR3aa: CASSIGTGTATEAFF

d_gene: TRBD2
v_gene: TRBV11-2
abundance: few
j_gene: TRBJ2-7
CDR3nt: TGTGCCAGCAGCTTAGGAGCGGGAGGTATCTACGAGCAGTACTTC
CDR3aa: CASSLGAGGIYEQYF

d_gene: -
v_gene: TRBV30
abundance: once
j_gene: TRBJ1-1
CDR3nt: TGTGCCTGGAGTGTAACCCCCTTTACGACTGGGGGAGGCACTGAAGCTTTCTTT
CDR3aa: CAWSVTPFTTGGGTEAFF

d_gene: TRBD1
v_gene: TRBV6-1
abundance: -
j_gene: TRBJ2-7
CDR3nt: TGTGCCAGCAGTTCGGACAGGAGCTCCTACGAGCAGTACTTC
CDR3aa: CASSSDRSSYEQYF

d_gene: TRBD2
v_gene: TRBV5-1
abundance: -
j_gene: TRBJ2-1
CDR3nt: TGCGCCAGCAGCCCCGGGGCTAGCGGGATTTGGGAGCAGTTCTTC
CDR3aa: CASSPGASGIWEQFF

d_gene: -
v_gene: TRBV19
abundance: -
j_gene: TRBJ2-7
CDR3nt: TGTGCCAGTAGTATAGATCTGGCGGGGGCCACCTACGAGCAGTACTTC
CDR3aa: CASSIDLAGATYEQYF

d_gene: TRBD1
v_gene: TRBV30
abundance: -
j_gene: TRBJ1-5
CDR3nt: TGTGCCTGGAGTGTCTCAGGGGGCGCGGGCAATCAGCCCCAGCATTTT
CDR3aa: CAWSVSGGAGNQPQHF

d_gene: TRBD1
v_gene: TRBV6-1
abundance: -
j_gene: TRBJ1-2
CDR3nt: TGTGCCAGCAGTGAAGGACAGGGGGGCTATGGCTACACCTTC
CDR3aa: CASSEGQGGYGYTF

d_gene: -
v_gene: TRBV10-3
abundance: -
j_gene: TRBJ2-7
CDR3nt: TGTGCCATCAGTGAGTCGTCTGTCGACGAGCAGTACTTC
CDR3aa: CAISESSVDEQYF

d_gene: -
v_gene: TRBV2
abundance: -
j_gene: TRBJ2-2
CDR3nt: TGTGCCAGCAGTGACCCAGGGGAGAACACCGGGGAGCTGTTTTTT
CDR3aa: CASSDPGENTGELFF

d_gene: TRBD1
v_gene: TRBV7-2
abundance: -
j_gene: TRBJ1-1
CDR3nt: TGTGCCAGCAGTATCGTGGGACAGATGAACACTGAAGCTTTCTTT
CDR3aa: CASSIVGQMNTEAFF

d_gene: -
v_gene: TRBV4-1
abundance: -
j_gene: TRBJ1-5
CDR3nt: TGCGCCAGCAGCCAAGAAGGAGGCCGCCCTAGCAATCAGCCCCAGCATTTT
CDR3aa: CASSQEGGRPSNQPQHF

d_gene: TRBD2
v_gene: TRBV5-1
abundance: -
j_gene: TRBJ2-1
CDR3nt: TGCGCCAGCAGCCTGGGGGGGACTAGCCGCTACAATGAGCAGTTCTTC
CDR3aa: CASSLGGTSRYNEQFF

d_gene: -
v_gene: TRBV4-2
abundance: -
j_gene: TRBJ2-7
CDR3nt: TGTGCCAGCAGCCAAGATTGGGGACAAGCATACGAGCAGTACTTC
CDR3aa: CASSQDWGQAYEQYF

d_gene: -
v_gene: TRBV2
abundance: -
j_gene: TRBJ2-1
CDR3nt: TGTGCCAGCAGGGAGGGGCTGGGATCTTACAATGAGCAGTTCTTC
CDR3aa: CASREGLGSYNEQFF

d_gene: -
v_gene: TRBV5-1
abundance: -
j_gene: TRBJ2-1
CDR3nt: TGCGCCAGCAGCTTGGATGGCGTACTAACCTACAATGAGCAGTTCTTC
CDR3aa: CASSLDGVLTYNEQFF

d_gene: TRBD1
v_gene: TRBV29-1
abundance: -
j_gene: TRBJ1-3
CDR3nt: TGCAGCGTTGAAGATCGAGAGTCCCGGGACAGGGGTCAAATTGGAAACACCATATATTTT
CDR3aa: CSVEDRESRDRGQIGNTIYF